A single T cell receptor (beta chain) is shown here with its context. Its specificity is unknown. This specimen belongs to a study of T-cell memory formation after mild COVID-19. Findings of the study overall: Clones contracting day 15 to 85 were balanced CD4/CD8; later expanders leaned CD4+.

This CDR3 is 15 amino acids long. The V end lost 2 bases, the J end lost 8 bases, and 16 bases lay between the germline ends. The germline gives CDR1 SGHTA, CDR2 FQGTGA. TCRdb re-called the 5' RACE reads through MiXCR, storing one row per CDR3 protein. The sample includes about 120,000 distinct CDR3 sequences, 20% to 25% seen only once; the top ten take about 42%. The chain uses TRBV7-3 and TRBJ2-1; D gene ambiguous. The material sequenced was PBMCs or a T cell subset sorted from them (not recorded which). The sequence was obtained from a man younger than 35 who had mild COVID-19 (a few samples of this study predate the infection). Cell type and time point are not known. DNA for the CDR3: TGTGCCAGCAGCTTATCCGGAGTAGGCCGCCATGAGCAGTTCTTC. It is translated as CASSLSGVGRHEQFF.